This TCR beta chain is from a study of T cell responses to AZD1222 COVID-19 vaccine. Study observations and caveats: Sampling captured repertoires only after the peak T cell response. Baseline serology detected seropositivity in only a handful of AZD1222 recipients. Clonal diversity may have been underestimated, and the donors were mostly white British, with more females than males. Among spike-specific TCRs, nearly half reportedly target unmutated variant regions.

Profiling relied on immunoSEQ multiplex PCR, and the TCRdb table lists in-frame clones only, not all of them. Of 120,000 to 150,000 clones listed, approximately 91% were seen once; the top ten hold about 2%. With respect to this clone: The target antigen is unknown.

CDR3 size: 13 residues. The V gene end was trimmed by 7 bases and the J gene end by 7 bases; junction bases not matched to a gene: 5. The clonotype was recovered from an adult who received the AZD1222 COVID-19 vaccine. The chain combines TRBV23-1 with TRBJ2-2, with 8 bases that match TRBD1. TRBV23-1 is classed as an ORF, of uncertain function. The sample was peripheral blood, taken 28 days after the second AZD1222 dose. CDR3 sequence reads: CASNRQGNGELFF. The CDR3 DNA follows: TGCGCCAGCAACCGACAGGGGAACGGGGAGCTGTTTTTT.